A selection of T cell receptor beta chains follows, all from one sample in a study of blood T cell repertoires in COVID-19. Generated by immunoSEQ multiplex PCR, the TCRdb table keeps only in-frame clones and is missing some. The sample lists fewer than 300,000 clones, about 91% occurring once. Sequencing used peripheral blood. The receptors here all came from a young adult with COVID-19, enrolled during active disease. Both conserved end residues are part of each CDR3. D genes are given only for firm matches. Part of the rows lack a size; the others show once, few, many or a class for expanded clones.

cdr3_aa cdr3_nt d_call j_call v_call clone_size
CASSLGSTYNEQFF TGTGCCAGCAGCTTAGGGTCGACTTACAATGAGCAGTTCTTC - TRBJ2-1 TRBV11-2 -
CASSSPGGAGDTEAFF TGTGCCAGTAGTTCCCCAGGGGGCGCAGGGGACACTGAAGCTTTCTTT TRBD1 TRBJ1-1 TRBV19 -
CASSKEGMGKLFF TGTGCCAGCAGTAAGGAGGGGATGGGGAAACTGTTTTTT - TRBJ1-4 TRBV6-5 once
CSVVDRQNTEAFF TGCAGCGTTGTTGACAGACAGAACACTGAAGCTTTCTTT - TRBJ1-1 TRBV29-1 -
CAWAESYNSPLHF TGTGCCTGGGCAGAAAGCTATAATTCACCCCTCCACTTT - TRBJ1-6 TRBV30 -
CASSFITRDNEQFF TGTGCCAGCAGTTTCATAACCCGGGACAATGAGCAGTTCTTC - TRBJ2-1 TRBV28 once
CASKEAGGPYEQYF TGTGCCAGTAAGGAAGCGGGAGGCCCCTACGAGCAGTACTTC TRBD2 TRBJ2-7 TRBV19 -
CASSSRQGNIQETQYF TGTGCCAGCAGCTCCCGACAGGGGAACATACAAGAGACCCAGTACTTC TRBD1 TRBJ2-5 TRBV5-5 -
CASSLGQGFYNEQFF TGTGCCAGCAGTTTAGGACAGGGATTCTACAATGAGCAGTTCTTC TRBD1 TRBJ2-1 TRBV27 -
CAISESQREDPKQYF TGTGCCATCAGTGAGTCCCAGCGGGAGGACCCCAAGCAGTACTTC TRBD2 TRBJ2-7 TRBV10-3 few
CASKRVSGNTIYF TGTGCCTCCAAACGGGTCTCTGGAAACACCATATATTTT - TRBJ1-3 TRBV30 -
CATSESGTGRGEQFF TGTGCCACCAGTGAATCCGGGACAGGCCGAGGTGAGCAGTTCTTC TRBD1 TRBJ2-1 TRBV24-1 -
CAWTDSPNTEAFF TGTGCCTGGACTGACAGCCCGAACACTGAAGCTTTCTTT - TRBJ1-1 TRBV30 -
CAWSVGSGRAQQYF TGTGCCTGGAGTGTAGGTAGCGGGAGGGCCCAGCAGTACTTC TRBD2 TRBJ2-7 TRBV30 -
CASSLGRTGKTYEQYF TGCGCCAGCAGCTTGGGGAGGACAGGGAAGACCTACGAGCAGTACTTC TRBD1 TRBJ2-7 TRBV5-1 -
CASSQDSLAGGPPHTGELFF TGCGCCAGCAGCCAAGATTCTCTAGCGGGAGGGCCTCCCCACACCGGGGAGCTGTTTTTT TRBD2 TRBJ2-2 TRBV4-3 few
CASSLQGGPYEQYF TGTGCCAGCAGCTTACAGGGGGGTCCCTACGAGCAGTACTTC - TRBJ2-7 TRBV7-3 -
CASSELAGEGETQYF TGTGCCAGCAGTGAACTAGCGGGAGAGGGGGAGACCCAGTACTTC TRBD2 TRBJ2-5 TRBV6-1 few
CASSEGTGKNSPLHF TGTGCCAGCAGTGAAGGGACAGGGAAAAATTCACCCCTCCACTTT TRBD1 TRBJ1-6 TRBV6-1 once
CASSYTRNTEAFF TGTGCCAGTAGTTACACCCGGAACACTGAAGCTTTCTTT - TRBJ1-1 TRBV19 -
CASSHDGSGNTIYF TGCGCCAGCAGCCACGACGGGTCTGGAAACACCATATATTTT - TRBJ1-3 TRBV4-1 -
CSASPGQNQPQHF TGCAGTGCTAGTCCGGGACAGAATCAGCCCCAGCATTTT TRBD1 TRBJ1-5 TRBV20-1 -
CASSLSIAGEETQYF TGTGCCAGCAGCTTAAGTATAGCGGGAGAGGAGACCCAGTACTTC TRBD2 TRBJ2-5 TRBV7-3 -
CASQEGHSNEQFF TGTGCCAGCCAAGAGGGACACAGCAATGAGCAGTTCTTC - TRBJ2-1 TRBV7-9 many
CASSYGGWDRPQHF TGTGCCAGCAGTTACGGAGGGTGGGACAGACCCCAGCATTTT TRBD1 TRBJ1-5 TRBV6-2/TRBV6-3 -
CAISYSSTDTQYF TGTGCCATCAGTTACTCTAGCACAGATACGCAGTATTTT - TRBJ2-3 TRBV10-3 -
CASSYDGTSGSPLHF TGTGCCAGCAGTTATGATGGAACCTCAGGATCACCCCTCCACTTT - TRBJ1-6 TRBV6-2/TRBV6-3 -
CASRAGQGWETEAFF TGTGCCAGCAGGGCGGGACAGGGATGGGAGACTGAAGCTTTCTTT TRBD1 TRBJ1-1 TRBV2 -
CASSQETGTLANVLTF TGCGCCAGCAGCCAAGAGACGGGTACCCTGGCCAACGTCCTGACTTTC - TRBJ2-6 TRBV4-3 -
CASSQGGVYEQYF TGTGCCAGCAGCCAAGGCGGAGTCTACGAGCAGTACTTC - TRBJ2-7 TRBV3-1/TRBV3-2 -
CASSWEGPSYEQYF TGCGCCAGCAGCTGGGAGGGGCCCTCCTACGAGCAGTACTTC TRBD2 TRBJ2-7 TRBV5-1 once
CASSVAEGSYEQYF TGTGCCAGCAGTGTAGCGGAGGGGTCCTACGAGCAGTACTTC - TRBJ2-7 TRBV28 once
CASSKRQSAGEMNNEQFF TGTGCCAGCAGCAAACGCCAATCAGCGGGAGAGATGAATAATGAGCAGTTCTTC - TRBJ2-1 TRBV21-1 -
CATRRDRVNQPQHF TGTGCCACCCGCCGGGACAGGGTCAATCAGCCCCAGCATTTT TRBD1 TRBJ1-5 TRBV19 -
CASSSRGINQPQHF TGTGCCAGCAGTAGCCGCGGAATCAATCAGCCCCAGCATTTT - TRBJ1-5 TRBV6-5 once
CASSHGKPGFYTF TGCGCCAGCAGTCACGGCAAACCGGGTTTCTACACCTTC - TRBJ1-2 TRBV23-1 -
CASSEGRIEAFF TGTGCCAGCAGTGAAGGGCGGATTGAAGCTTTCTTT - TRBJ1-1 TRBV6-1 -
CASSVAGQGAEQYF TGTGCCAGCAGCGTAGCTGGACAGGGGGCCGAGCAGTACTTC TRBD1 TRBJ2-7 TRBV9 -
CASSQGQANNQPQHF TGTGCCAGCAGCCAGGGGCAGGCCAACAATCAGCCCCAGCATTTT - TRBJ1-5 TRBV3-1/TRBV3-2 -
CATSTIRQEFYEQYF TGTGCCACCAGCACCATTAGACAGGAATTTTACGAGCAGTACTTC - TRBJ2-7 TRBV15 -
CASSRSGSINEQYF TGTGCCAGTAGTAGAAGCGGGAGCATCAACGAGCAGTACTTC TRBD2 TRBJ2-7 TRBV19 -
CASSEDPYQETQYF TGTGCCAGCTCCGAGGATCCGTACCAAGAGACCCAGTACTTC - TRBJ2-5 TRBV9 -
CASSPPGTGPSYEQYF TGTGCCAGCTCGCCTCCGGGGACTGGGCCCTCCTACGAGCAGTACTTC - TRBJ2-7 TRBV18 -